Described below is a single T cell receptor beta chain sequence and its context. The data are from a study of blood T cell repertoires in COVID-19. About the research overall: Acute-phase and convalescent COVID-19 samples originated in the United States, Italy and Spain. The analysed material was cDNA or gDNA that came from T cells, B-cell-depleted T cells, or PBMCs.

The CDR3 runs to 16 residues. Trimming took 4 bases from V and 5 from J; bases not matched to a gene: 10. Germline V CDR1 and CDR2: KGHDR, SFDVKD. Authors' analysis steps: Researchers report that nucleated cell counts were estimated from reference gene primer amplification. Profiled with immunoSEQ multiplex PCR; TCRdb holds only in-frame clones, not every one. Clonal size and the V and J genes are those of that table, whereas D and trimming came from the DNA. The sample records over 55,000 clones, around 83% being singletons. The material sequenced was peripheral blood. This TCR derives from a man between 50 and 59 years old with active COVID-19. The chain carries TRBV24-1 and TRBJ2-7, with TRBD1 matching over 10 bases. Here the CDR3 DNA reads TGTGCCACCAGTGACGCTAGACAGGGGGCTATTCACGAGCAGTACTTC. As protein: CATSDARQGAIHEQYF.